One and the same sample provided the 21 T cell receptor beta chains below, sequenced in a study of blood T cells in healthy people across ages. A J-beta primer mix and a sample-barcoded 5' primer were used in a second PCR of about 6 to 12 cycles. MiXCR, applied by TCRdb to the 5' RACE reads, yields one record per CDR3 protein. In the table there are some 1.7 million distinct CDR3 sequences, under 30% of which are singletons. The material sequenced was blood. These receptors were collected from a woman in her 30s in good health.

The V and J genes are TRBV20-1 and TRBJ2-3; D is undetermined. Per the germline V gene, CDR1 is DFQATT and CDR2 is SNEGSKA (reference sequence). V was shortened by 6 bases and J by 4 bases, with 11 bases between the two germline ends. The CDR3 runs 12 residues. This CDR3 reads CSASSWSDTQYF. The CDR3 DNA sequence: TGCAGTGCGAGTAGTTGGTCAGATACGCAGTATTTT.

This clonotype was found many times. V and J are TRBV20-1 and TRBJ2-3; D gene unclear. The germline V and J ends were trimmed by 0 bases and 1 base, with 8 bases remaining between them. This CDR3 region has 14 residues. Germline V gene sequence: CDR1 DFQATT, CDR2 SNEGSKA (reference sequence). The CDR3 reads CSARDPVGTDTQYF. CDR3 DNA: TGCAGTGCTAGAGATCCCGTCGGCACAGATACGCAGTATTTT.

This chain joins TRBV7-3 and TRBJ2-7; 9 bases fit TRBD1. With V trimmed by 4 bases and J by 10 bases, 17 bases remained unmatched. The V gene's germline CDR1 is SGHTA and CDR2 FQGTGA. The CDR3 is 16 amino acids. The DNA for the CDR3 is TGTGCCAGCAGCTCTCGACAGGGGGTTTACAATCAGCCCCAGTACTTC. This encodes CASSSRQGVYNQPQYF.

This clonotype was detected only a few times. The genes are TRBV25-1 and TRBJ2-1, with TRBD2 as a possible D gene (6 bases). The V end lost 6 bases, the J end lost 0 bases, and 9 bases lay between the germline ends. The CDR3 loop spans 14 amino acids. Germline CDR1 reads MGHDK; CDR2 reads SYGVNS. The CDR3 region has the DNA TGTGCCAGCAGGGGGAGGACCTCCTACAATGAGCAGTTCTTC. Translation gives CASRGRTSYNEQFF.

This clonotype was counted a few times. CDR3 sequence: CASSGLAGGPSGNEQYF. In DNA form, the CDR3 reads TGTGCCAGCAGCGGCCTAGCGGGAGGGCCCTCCGGGAACGAGCAGTACTTC. The chain links TRBV7-9 to TRBJ2-7, with 12 bases identical to TRBD2. Germline V CDR1 and CDR2: SEHNR, FQNEAQ (reference sequence). V dropped 5 bases and J dropped 5; count of bases not matched to a gene: 13. The CDR3 consists of 17 residues.

CDR3 residues: CSAKGPQQTYNEQFF. CDR3 DNA sequence: TGCAGTGCTAAGGGGCCTCAACAAACTTACAATGAGCAGTTCTTC. The chain employs TRBV20-1 and TRBJ2-1; possibly TRBD1 for D (5 bases). Germline assignment: CDR1 DFQATT and CDR2 SNEGSKA (reference sequence). V was cut by 4 bases and J by 4 bases, with 17 bases left in between. The length of the CDR3 is 15 residues.

The J gene is TRBJ2-3, the V gene TRBV28, with D possibly TRBD2 on 7 matching bases. The CDR3 extends over 15 amino acids. Germline assignment: CDR1 MDHEN and CDR2 SYDVKM. Trimming removed 4 bases from V and 2 bases from J, with 13 bases in between. CDR3 sequence reads: CASSSPAGATDTQYF. DNA for the CDR3: TGTGCCAGCAGTTCCCCGGCGGGGGCCACAGATACGCAGTATTTT.

V and J are TRBV18 and TRBJ1-4; TRBD1 aligns across 8 bases. The V gene end was trimmed by 2 bases and the J gene end by 7 bases; junction bases not matched to a gene: 12. The CDR3 loop spans 17 amino acids. Germline V gene lookup returns CDR1 KGHSH and CDR2 LQKENI. CDR3 loop: CASSPAIQGTGGEKLFF. In DNA, the CDR3 is TGTGCCAGCTCACCAGCAATCCAGGGGACAGGTGGTGAAAAACTGTTTTTT.

Only one count was recorded for this clonotype. This chain joins TRBV5-1 and TRBJ2-6; D may be TRBD1 or TRBD2 (5 bases each). Trimming cost V 0 bases and J 2 bases, with 9 bases left between them. This CDR3 is built from 16 residues. The germline gives CDR1 SGHRS, CDR2 YFSETQ. CDR3 sequence reads: CASSLGDVPGANVLTF. CDR3 DNA sequence: TGCGCCAGCAGCTTGGGGGACGTCCCTGGGGCCAACGTCCTGACTTTC.

The chain employs TRBV20-1 and TRBJ2-1; 7 bases line up with TRBD2. The V gene's germline CDR1 is DFQATT and CDR2 SNEGSKA (reference sequence). The CDR3 totals 11 residues. V was pared by 7 bases and J by 9 bases, with 6 bases of the junction left unmatched. The CDR3 nucleotides read TGCAGTGTGAAGCGGGATCTTGAGCAGTTCTTC. This encodes CSVKRDLEQFF.

DNA of the CDR3: TGTGCCAGCAGCTTGACTATAGCTAGCGGCCGCAATGAGCAGTTCTTC. Translation gives CASSLTIASGRNEQFF. V and J are TRBV5-4 and TRBJ2-1; 7 nucleotides align to TRBD2. Trimming at V came to 1 base and at J to 6 bases, leaving 10 bases not matched to a gene. The CDR3 covers 16 residues. CDR1 is SGHNT and CDR2 is YYREEE in the germline V gene (reference sequence).

This clonotype has at least ten counts. The J gene is TRBJ2-5, the V gene TRBV6-2 or TRBV6-3; the D gene is possibly TRBD2 (5 bases). CDR3 size: 13 residues. V was trimmed by 6 bases and J by 5 bases, leaving 13 bases between them. Germline V gene lookup returns CDR1 MNHEY and CDR2 SVGEGT. The CDR3 sequence is CASRPSLVETQYF. The CDR3 DNA is TGTGCCAGCAGACCCTCACTAGTGGAGACCCAGTACTTC.

The chain is built from TRBV6-6 and TRBJ2-7; tentatively, D is TRBD1 (6 bases). Germline values: CDR1 MNHNY, CDR2 SVGAGI (reference sequence). Trimming left V 0 bases short and J 2 bases short, with 14 bases between. CDR3 length: 16 residues. The CDR3 bases are TGTGCCAGCAGTTACTCCGATGGGGACACCACCTACGAGCAGTACTTC. This gives the protein CASSYSDGDTTYEQYF.

A few counts support this clonotype. The chain couples TRBV19 to TRBJ1-5; D is undetermined. V was cut by 3 bases and J by 0 bases, with 9 bases left in between. The length of the CDR3 is 15 residues. Germline CDR1 LNHDA, CDR2 SQIVND (reference sequence). The CDR3 DNA reads TGTGCCAGTAGTATGCGGGTATATAGCAATCAGCCCCAGCATTTT. Translated: CASSMRVYSNQPQHF.

The table lists this clonotype with a few counts. The chain employs TRBV7-9 and TRBJ2-3; D gene ambiguous. The CDR3 is 13 amino acids. CDR1 is SEHNR and CDR2 is FQNEAQ in the germline V gene (reference sequence). V was clipped by 4 bases and J by 4 bases, with 9 bases between them. The CDR3 bases are TGTGCCAGCAGCTACCTAGACGCAGATACGCAGTATTTT. Translated, it gives CASSYLDADTQYF.

The genes are TRBV29-1 and TRBJ2-1, with D uncertain. Germline assignment: CDR1 SQVTM and CDR2 ANQGSEA. The ends were cut back, 4 bases at V and 10 bases at J, with 29 bases in the middle. This CDR3 has 17 residues. The CDR3 reads CSVGIYSPENRDYEQFF. The CDR3 DNA is TGCAGCGTTGGGATTTATTCTCCAGAGAACCGAGATTACGAGCAGTTCTTC.

In this sample, this clonotype turned up a few times. V and J are TRBV5-6 and TRBJ1-1; D uncertain. This CDR3 spans 16 amino acids. V gave up 3 bases and J gave up 1 base, with 16 bases separating them. CDR1 and CDR2 from the germline V gene are SGHDT and YYEEEE. Written as DNA, the CDR3 is TGTGCCAGCAGCTACTGGGCCCTCGAGGGGAACACTGAAGCTTTCTTT. It codes for CASSYWALEGNTEAFF. The complete variable domain, with remaining parts taken from reference TRBV5-6 and TRBJ1-1, reads DAGVTQSPTHLIKTRGQQVTLRCSPKSGHDTVSWYQQALGQGPQFIFQYYEEEERQRGNFPDRFSGHQFPNYSSELNVNALLLGDSALYLCASSYWALEGNTEAFFGQGTRLTVV.

This clonotype turned up a few times. The V and J genes are TRBV12-3 or TRBV12-4 and TRBJ2-7; D is ambiguous. The CDR3 runs to 11 residues. Between the trimmed V and J ends, which lost 6 bases and 10 bases, there was a span of 13 bases. DNA for the CDR3: TGTGCCAGCAGACGCTGGCAGGCCCAGTACTTC. Translated: CASRRWQAQYF.

The chain employs TRBV5-1 and TRBJ2-5; 8 bases line up with TRBD2. The assigned J gene may be wrong: the sequence end matches TRBJ2-7 better. The CDR3 consists of 22 residues. CDR1 and CDR2 from the germline V gene are SGHRS and YFSETQ. The CDR3 bases are TGCGCCAGCAGCTTGGTCACGCGGGGGGCTTACCCTGGGCGGAACCTTCGGGACGAGCAGTACTTC. It specifies CASSLVTRGAYPGRNLRDEQYF.

This clonotype turned up a few times. The chain links TRBV20-1 to TRBJ2-2, with D perhaps matching TRBD1 or TRBD2 (5 bases each). Germline V gene sequence: CDR1 DFQATT, CDR2 SNEGSKA (reference sequence). The CDR3 length is 13 residues. Trimming pared 1 base from V and 8 bases from J, leaving 11 bases between. The CDR3 loop is CSARGDGGGELFF. Written as DNA, the CDR3 is TGCAGTGCTAGAGGGGACGGAGGAGGGGAGCTGTTTTTT.

Many counts were recorded for this clonotype. The gene calls are TRBV12-3 or TRBV12-4 and TRBJ2-4, with 11 bases lining up with TRBD2. Trimming took 7 bases from V and 6 from J; bases not matched to a gene: 11. The CDR3 loop spans 16 amino acids. The CDR3 here is CASTKGIAGGLNIQYF. In DNA form, the CDR3 reads TGTGCCAGCACCAAGGGAATAGCGGGAGGGTTAAACATTCAGTACTTC.